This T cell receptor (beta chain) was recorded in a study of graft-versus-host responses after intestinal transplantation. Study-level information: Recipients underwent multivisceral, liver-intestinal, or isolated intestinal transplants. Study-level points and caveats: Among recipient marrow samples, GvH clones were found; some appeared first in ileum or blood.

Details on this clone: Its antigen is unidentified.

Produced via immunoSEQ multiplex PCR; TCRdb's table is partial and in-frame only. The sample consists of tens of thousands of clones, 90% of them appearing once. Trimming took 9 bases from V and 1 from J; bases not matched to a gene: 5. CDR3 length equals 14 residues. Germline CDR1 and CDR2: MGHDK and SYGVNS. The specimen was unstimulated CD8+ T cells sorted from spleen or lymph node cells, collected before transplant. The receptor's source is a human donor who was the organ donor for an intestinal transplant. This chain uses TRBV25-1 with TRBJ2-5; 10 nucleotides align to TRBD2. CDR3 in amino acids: CARSGGALQETQYF. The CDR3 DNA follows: TGTGCCAGAAGCGGGGGGGCTCTCCAAGAGACCCAGTACTTC.